This T cell receptor beta chain appears in the sequencing data of a study of T cells after yellow fever vaccination. Overall study results and limits: Post-booster reappearance was seen for most primary-vaccination clones (around 96% CD4, 85% to 90% CD8).

This clonotype was found a few times. Its antigen is currently unknown. TCRdb re-analysed the 5' RACE reads in MiXCR, keeping a single row per CDR3 protein. The repertoire consists of some 400,000 distinct CDR3 sequences, with around 20% occurring once and the leading ten covering roughly a sixth. The TCR was taken from a man younger than 30 who received the YFV17D yellow fever vaccine. Source: PBMCs, taken before the yellow fever booster vaccination.

The CDR3 reads CASSQPAGRTDTQYF. CDR3 sequence (DNA): TGCGCCAGCAGCCAACCGGCAGGACGCACAGATACGCAGTATTTT. V is TRBV4-1 and J is TRBJ2-3, with D uncertain. The CDR3 extends over 15 amino acids. Between the trimmed V and J ends, which lost 2 bases and 1 base, there was a span of 10 bases. The V gene's germline CDR1 is MGHRA and CDR2 YSYEKL.